This T cell receptor beta chain emerged from a study of T cell repertoires in cytomegalovirus infection. Study-level information: Signatures in public TCR beta sequences pointed to both CMV infection and matching HLA type.

Each CDR3 protein gets one entry after TCRdb re-called the reads with MiXCR. The sample contains nearly 450,000 distinct CDR3 sequences, roughly a third of which appear only once. There are many counts of this clonotype. What it binds is unknown. Study-level points and caveats: Predominance within the ex vivo response was attributable to HLA-C-restricted CMV-specific TCR beta clonotypes.

Material for sequencing was PBMCs. This receptor was obtained from a human donor in good health (CMV status not recorded). Some clones in this sample may be carry-over from other donors' samples.

The CDR3 loop is CASSEAPLSGSMNTEAFF. In DNA, the CDR3 is TGTGCCAGCAGTGAAGCCCCACTCTCCGGTTCGATGAACACTGAAGCTTTCTTT. The gene calls are TRBV6-1 and TRBJ1-1; no firm D call. CDR1 is MNHNS and CDR2 is SASEGT in the germline V gene. This CDR3 region has 18 residues. Trimming left V 0 bases short and J 0 bases short, with 17 bases between.